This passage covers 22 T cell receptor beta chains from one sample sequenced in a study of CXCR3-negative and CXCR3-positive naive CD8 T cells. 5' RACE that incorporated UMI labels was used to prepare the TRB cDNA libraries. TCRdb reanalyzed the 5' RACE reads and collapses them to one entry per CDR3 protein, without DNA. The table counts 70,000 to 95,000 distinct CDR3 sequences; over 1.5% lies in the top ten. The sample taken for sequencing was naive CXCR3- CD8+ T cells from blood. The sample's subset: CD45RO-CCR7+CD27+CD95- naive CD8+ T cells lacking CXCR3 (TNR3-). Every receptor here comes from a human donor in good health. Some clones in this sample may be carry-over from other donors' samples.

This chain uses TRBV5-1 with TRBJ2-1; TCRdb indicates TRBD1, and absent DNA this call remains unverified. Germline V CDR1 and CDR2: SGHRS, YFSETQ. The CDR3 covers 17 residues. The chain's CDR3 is CASREYGASSSYNEQFF.

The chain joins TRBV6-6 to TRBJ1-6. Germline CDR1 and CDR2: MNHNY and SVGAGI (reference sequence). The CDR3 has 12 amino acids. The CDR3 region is CASSWRVTSLHF.

The CDR3 protein is CASTPLAGGGLEQFF. This rearrangement joins TRBV28 to TRBJ2-1; no DNA is available, so the TRBD2 call from TCRdb remains unchecked. The germline gives CDR1 MDHEN, CDR2 SYDVKM. CDR3 length: 15 amino acids.

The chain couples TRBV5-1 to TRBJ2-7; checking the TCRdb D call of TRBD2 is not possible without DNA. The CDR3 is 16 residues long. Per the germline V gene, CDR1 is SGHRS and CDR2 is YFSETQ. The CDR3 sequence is CASSLALGRATYEQYF. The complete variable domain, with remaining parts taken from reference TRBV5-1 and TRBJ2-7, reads KAGVTQTPRYLIKTRGQQVTLSCSPISGHRSVSWYQQTPGQGLQFLFEYFSETQRNKGNFPGRFSGRQFSNSRSEMNVSTLELGDSALYLCASSLALGRATYEQYFGPGTRLTVT.

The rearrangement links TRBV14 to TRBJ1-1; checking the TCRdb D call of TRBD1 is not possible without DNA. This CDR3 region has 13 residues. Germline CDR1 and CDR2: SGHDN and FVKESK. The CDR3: CASSPNRGLEAFF.

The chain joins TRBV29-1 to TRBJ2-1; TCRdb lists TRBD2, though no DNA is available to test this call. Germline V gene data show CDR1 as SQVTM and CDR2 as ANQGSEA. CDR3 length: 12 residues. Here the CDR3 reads CRGLAGGDEQFF.

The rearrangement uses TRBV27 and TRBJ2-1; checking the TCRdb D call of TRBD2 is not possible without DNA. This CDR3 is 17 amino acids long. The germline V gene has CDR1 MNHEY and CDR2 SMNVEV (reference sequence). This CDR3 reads CASHTSGGLRSYNEQFF.

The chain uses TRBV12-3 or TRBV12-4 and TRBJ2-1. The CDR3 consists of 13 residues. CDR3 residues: CASTPPGGNEQFF.

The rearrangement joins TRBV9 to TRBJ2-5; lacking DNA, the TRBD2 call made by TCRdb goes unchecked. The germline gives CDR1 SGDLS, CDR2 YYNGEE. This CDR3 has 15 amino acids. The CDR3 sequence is CASSVSSSGEETQYF.

The CDR3 region is CASSEWSSGSYDLEDEQFF. The V and J genes are TRBV25-1 and TRBJ2-1; TCRdb's assignment of TRBD2 cannot be checked, as there is no DNA. CDR1 MGHDK and CDR2 SYGVNS come from the germline V gene. The CDR3 covers 19 residues. Full variable domain (remainder filled in from reference TRBV25-1 and TRBJ2-1): EADIYQTPRYLVIGTGKKITLECSQTMGHDKMYWYQQDPGMELHLIHYSYGVNSTEKGDLSSESTVSRIRTEHFPLTLESARPSHTSQYLCASSEWSSGSYDLEDEQFFGPGTRLTVL.

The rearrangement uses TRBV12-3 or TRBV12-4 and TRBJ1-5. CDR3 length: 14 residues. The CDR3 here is CASSTHYSNQPQHF.

The CDR3 here is CASSPWEGEKLFF. The chain joins TRBV7-6 to TRBJ1-4; TCRdb names TRBD1, which stays unverified in the absence of DNA. Per the germline V gene, CDR1 is SGHVS and CDR2 is FNYEAQ. This CDR3 contains 13 residues.

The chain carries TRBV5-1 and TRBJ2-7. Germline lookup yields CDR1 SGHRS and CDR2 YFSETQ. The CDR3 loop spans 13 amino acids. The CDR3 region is CASSLGSGVEQYF.

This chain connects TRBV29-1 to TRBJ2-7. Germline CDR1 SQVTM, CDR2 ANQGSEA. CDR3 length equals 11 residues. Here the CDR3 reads CSVRFGYGQYF.

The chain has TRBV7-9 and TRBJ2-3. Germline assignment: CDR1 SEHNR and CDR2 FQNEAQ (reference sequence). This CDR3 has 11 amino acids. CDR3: CASSSVDTQYF.

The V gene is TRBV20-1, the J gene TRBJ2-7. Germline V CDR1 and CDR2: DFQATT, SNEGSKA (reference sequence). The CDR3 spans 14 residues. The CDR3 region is CSASLVLGSYEQYF.

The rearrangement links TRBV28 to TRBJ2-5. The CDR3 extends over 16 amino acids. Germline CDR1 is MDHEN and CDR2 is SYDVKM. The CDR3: CASSLPFGSDLGTQYF.

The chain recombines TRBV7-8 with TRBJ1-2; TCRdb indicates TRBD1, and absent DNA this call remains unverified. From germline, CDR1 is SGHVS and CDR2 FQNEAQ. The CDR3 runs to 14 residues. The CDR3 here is CAGSLGGSDYGYTF.

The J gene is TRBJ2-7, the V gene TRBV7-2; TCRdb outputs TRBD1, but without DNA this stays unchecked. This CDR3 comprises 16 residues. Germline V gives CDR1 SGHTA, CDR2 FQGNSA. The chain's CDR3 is CASSPRAPGGMYEQYF. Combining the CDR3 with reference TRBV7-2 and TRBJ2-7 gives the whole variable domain GAGVSQSPSNKVTEKGKDVELRCDPISGHTALYWYRQSLGQGLEFLIYFQGNSAPDKSGLPSDRFSAERTGGSVSTLTIQRTQQEDSAVYLCASSPRAPGGMYEQYFGPGTRLTVT.

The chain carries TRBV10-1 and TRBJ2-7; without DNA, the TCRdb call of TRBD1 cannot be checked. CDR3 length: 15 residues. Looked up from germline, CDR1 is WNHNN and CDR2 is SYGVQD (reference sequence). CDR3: CASSSPGTGVYEQYF.

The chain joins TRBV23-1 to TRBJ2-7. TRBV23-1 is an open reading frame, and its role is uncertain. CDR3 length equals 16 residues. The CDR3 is CASSHIGTGSSYEQYF.

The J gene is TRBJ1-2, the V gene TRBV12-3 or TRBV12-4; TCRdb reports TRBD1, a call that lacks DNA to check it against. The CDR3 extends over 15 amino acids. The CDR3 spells CASSSPQGANYGYTF.